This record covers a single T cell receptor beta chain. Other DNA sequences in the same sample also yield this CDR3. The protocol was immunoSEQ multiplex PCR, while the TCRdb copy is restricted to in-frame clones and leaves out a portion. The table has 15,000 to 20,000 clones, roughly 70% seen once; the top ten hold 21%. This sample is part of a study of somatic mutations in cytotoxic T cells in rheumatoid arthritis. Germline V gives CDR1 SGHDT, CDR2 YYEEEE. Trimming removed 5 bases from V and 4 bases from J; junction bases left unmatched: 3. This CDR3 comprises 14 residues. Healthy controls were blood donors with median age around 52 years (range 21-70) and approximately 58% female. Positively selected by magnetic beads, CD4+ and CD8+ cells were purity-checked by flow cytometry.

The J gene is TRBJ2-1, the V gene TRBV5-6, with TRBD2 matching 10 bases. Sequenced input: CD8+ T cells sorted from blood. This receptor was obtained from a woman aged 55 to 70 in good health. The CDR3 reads CASSLTSGYNEQFF. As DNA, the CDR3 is TGTGCCAGCAGTTTGACTAGCGGGTACAATGAGCAGTTCTTC.